This entry features one T cell receptor beta chain sequence. From germline, CDR1 is SGHNT and CDR2 YYREEE (reference sequence). The CDR3 length is 17 residues. Trimming cost V 3 bases and J 4 bases; bases outside gene matches: 12. Repertoires were generated with immunoSEQ multiplex PCR, while TCRdb's copy carries only in-frame clones and drops some. The sample contains under 80,000 clones, 80% to 90% of which appear only once. The data originate from a study of a mutant IDH1 vaccine in newly diagnosed glioma. Time point meaning: baseline, week 1 (first vaccination visit). Described treatment: pre-vaccination baseline after standard-of-care therapy.

This specimen was PBMCs, taken from a glioma patient treated with radiotherapy, temozolomide or both. The chain recombines TRBV5-4 with TRBJ1-2; 10 nucleotides align to TRBD1. The TCR comes from a man younger than 45 with glioma. CDR3 in amino acids: CASSYRPRDRGVYGYTF. In nucleotides, the CDR3 is TGTGCCAGCAGCTATAGGCCCCGGGACAGGGGCGTCTATGGCTACACCTTC.